These 26 T cell receptor beta chains originate from one sample sequenced in a study of T-cell reconstitution after alpha-beta-depleted transplantation in children. TCRbeta library construction was performed incorporating unique molecular identifiers. Via MiXCR, TCRdb re-called the PCR reads, giving one row per CDR3 protein. The table has around 370,000 distinct CDR3 sequences, under 13% seen once. Here the sequenced sample was PBMCs from the stem cell graft donor, taken from the stem cell graft. The receptors stem from a human donor who donated a stem cell graft to a child with acute lymphoblastic leukemia.

The chain uses TRBV6-5 and TRBJ2-5, with D tentatively TRBD1 (5 bases). This CDR3 comprises 14 residues. CDR1 and CDR2 (germline): MNHEY, SVGAGI. Deletions cut 2 bases from V and 5 bases from J, with 12 bases between. CDR3 sequence: CASSYVQGSETQYF. As DNA, the CDR3 is TGTGCCAGCAGTTACGTCCAGGGAAGTGAGACCCAGTACTTC.

This clonotype occurred many times. The V call is TRBV7-9, the J call TRBJ2-2, with TRBD1 matching over 11 bases. The CDR3 totals 15 residues. CDR1 is SEHNR and CDR2 is FQNEAQ in the germline V gene (reference sequence). Trimming cost V 3 bases and J 6 bases; bases outside gene matches: 3. CDR3 residues: CASSFGTGGPGELFF. The CDR3 DNA reads TGTGCCAGCAGCTTCGGGACAGGGGGGCCCGGGGAGCTGTTTTTT.

This clonotype was found a few times. CDR3 sequence: CASSFFEHIQYF. The DNA of the CDR3 is TGTGCCAGCAGCTTCTTCGAGCACATTCAGTACTTC. The J gene is TRBJ2-4, the V gene TRBV11-2, with no clear D. Germline-derived CDR1 and CDR2 are SGHAT and FQNNGV. The length of the CDR3 is 12 residues. V lost 3 bases to trimming and J lost 8 bases, with 8 bases between them.

The chain uses TRBV6-2 or TRBV6-3 and TRBJ2-7; 7 nucleotides match TRBD1. Unmatched junction bases numbered 18, after V lost 5 bases and J lost 5 bases. The CDR3 covers 17 residues. Germline V CDR1 and CDR2: MNHEY, SVGEGT. In nucleotides, the CDR3 is TGTGCCAGCAGTAAAGGACCTACCGGGACAGTCCTCCACGAGCAGTACTTC. This sequence encodes CASSKGPTGTVLHEQYF.

The sample holds a few counts of this clonotype. The CDR3 DNA reads TGTGCCATCAAAGACAGGGGTATGGAGACCCAGTACTTC. Translating it yields CAIKDRGMETQYF. This rearrangement joins TRBV10-3 to TRBJ2-5; 8 bases are shared with TRBD1. The length of the CDR3 is 13 residues. CDR1 and CDR2 from the germline V gene are ENHRY and SYGVKD. The junction had 6 bases not matched to a gene; V was cut back by 7 bases and J by 5 bases.

This chain connects TRBV20-1 to TRBJ2-1, with 7 bases fitting TRBD2. The CDR3 has 11 amino acids. From germline, CDR1 is DFQATT and CDR2 SNEGSKA (reference sequence). J gave up 14 bases and V 2 bases, and 6 bases lay outside the gene matches. The DNA for the CDR3 is TGCAGTGCTAGATTGCGGGAGCTGGAGTTCTTC. Amino acids: CSARLRELEFF.

This clonotype was seen ten or more times. The chain is built from TRBV12-3 or TRBV12-4 and TRBJ2-3; maybe TRBD2 (5 bases). V was shortened by 7 bases and J by 6 bases, with 11 bases between the two germline ends. The CDR3 contains 12 residues. CDR3 region: CASTGLSDTQYF. The CDR3 DNA is TGTGCCAGCACTGGACTGTCGGATACGCAGTATTTT.

In its sample, this clonotype was seen many times. The chain employs TRBV2 and TRBJ2-3, with 10 positions matching TRBD2. The junction had 9 bases not matched to a gene; V was cut back by 5 bases and J by 1 base. The CDR3 consists of 17 residues. Germline-derived CDR1 and CDR2 are SNHLY and FYNNEI. The chain's CDR3 is CASSHRQGLARTDTQYF. The CDR3 nucleotides are TGTGCCAGCAGTCATCGACAGGGACTAGCGCGCACAGATACGCAGTATTTT.

With respect to this clonotype: A much bigger clone sits one base away, suggesting this may be a read error. The chain combines TRBV10-3 with TRBJ2-1, with a tentative D call TRBD2 (5 bases). Trimming took 6 bases from V and 7 from J, leaving 13 bases between them. CDR1 is ENHRY, CDR2 SYGVKD, per germline. This CDR3 contains 13 residues. CDR3 sequence (DNA): TGTGCCATCAGGGCTAGCACATCGAATGAGCAGTTCTTC. Amino acid sequence: CAIRASTSNEQFF.

This clonotype was observed a few times. This rearrangement joins TRBV28 to TRBJ2-3; TRBD2 might be the D (6 bases). Germline lookup yields CDR1 MDHEN and CDR2 SYDVKM. The CDR3 has 14 residues. Deletions cut 6 bases from V and 5 bases from J, with 15 bases between. CDR3 DNA sequence: TGTGCCAGCAGAGTCAAAGGGCGGGGAGATACGCAGTATTTT. Translated, it gives CASRVKGRGDTQYF.

The table lists this clonotype with a few counts. The chain employs TRBV27 and TRBJ1-2, with D tentatively TRBD1 (5 bases). V dropped 5 bases and J dropped 2 bases, with 15 bases sitting between them. This CDR3 has 15 amino acids. CDR1 is MNHEY, CDR2 SMNVEV, per germline (reference sequence). CDR3 in DNA: TGTGCCAGCAGTGGGCTCGGGGCAGGGAACTATGGCTACACCTTC. This gives the protein CASSGLGAGNYGYTF.

The sample holds a few counts of this clonotype. The chain recombines TRBV28 with TRBJ2-2; D might be TRBD1 (5 bases). The CDR3 is 14 amino acids. Looked up from germline, CDR1 is MDHEN and CDR2 is SYDVKM. V was trimmed by 6 bases and J by 0 bases, leaving 8 bases between them. CDR3 coding DNA: TGTGCCAGCAGGAAGACAGCGAACACCGGGGAGCTGTTTTTT. Protein product: CASRKTANTGELFF.

Ten or more counts support this clonotype. The chain combines TRBV6-2 or TRBV6-3 with TRBJ2-7; 7 bases map to TRBD2. Germline loops: CDR1 MNHEY, CDR2 SVGEGT. The CDR3 has 15 residues. V was pared by 0 bases and J by 4 bases, with 6 bases of the junction left unmatched. CDR3 in DNA: TGTGCCAGCAGTTACTCGTCAGCTAGCGGTTACGAGCAGTACTTC. Protein: CASSYSSASGYEQYF.

This clonotype has more than one count but fewer than ten. At one end, the junction sequence differs from germline, possibly due to a read error. The CDR3 DNA follows: TGTGCTAGCAGCTTATCTGGACGGGGACAGGTGGATTTCTATGGCTACACCTTC. Its translation: CASSLSGRGQVDFYGYTF. The chain joins TRBV7-7 to TRBJ1-2; TRBD1 matches at 8 bases. The CDR3 has 18 residues. CDR1 is SSHAT and CDR2 is FNYEAQ in the germline V gene (reference sequence).

V usage is TRBV7-3 and J usage is TRBJ1-1; 7 bases are shared with TRBD1. CDR1 and CDR2 from the germline V gene are SGHTA and FQGTGA. The CDR3 is 15 residues long. V shed 5 bases and J 1 base; nucleotides not matched to a gene: 7. CDR3 sequence: CASSQQGSENTEAFF. Written as DNA, the CDR3 is TGTGCCAGCAGCCAACAGGGGTCGGAGAACACTGAAGCTTTCTTT.

The chain links TRBV18 to TRBJ1-5; D is ambiguous. Deletions cut 2 bases from V and 3 bases from J, with 8 bases between. Germline V gene sequence: CDR1 KGHSH, CDR2 LQKENI. There are 14 residues in the CDR3. The CDR3 coding sequence is TGTGCCAGCTCACCATCCGGGGACAATCAGCCCCAGCATTTT. It translates to CASSPSGDNQPQHF.

This clonotype was counted between two and nine times. The chain joins TRBV9 to TRBJ2-7; TRBD1 or TRBD2 may be the D gene (5 bases each). Germline CDR1 reads SGDLS; CDR2 reads YYNGEE. The CDR3 loop spans 18 amino acids. V dropped 0 bases and J dropped 5 bases, with 24 bases sitting between them. In nucleotides, the CDR3 is TGTGCCAGCAGCGTAGCCTCAGGGAGTAGCAGCGCGCAAGACGAGCAGTACTTC. Translated, it gives CASSVASGSSSAQDEQYF. The complete variable domain, with remaining parts taken from reference TRBV9 and TRBJ2-7, reads DSGVTQTPKHLITATGQRVTLRCSPRSGDLSVYWYQQSLDQGLQFLIQYYNGEERAKGNILERFSAQQFPDLHSELNLSSLELGDSALYFCASSVASGSSSAQDEQYFGPGTRLTVT.

There are a few counts of this clonotype. The rearrangement joins TRBV6-5 to TRBJ2-7; 9 bases match TRBD1. The CDR3 contains 15 residues. With 4 bases clipped from V and 6 bases from J, the junction kept 10 bases outside the gene matches. Germline CDR1 is MNHEY and CDR2 is SVGAGI. The CDR3 bases are TGTGCCAGCAGTTTTTTGAGACAGGGGGAGGGCGAGCAGTACTTC. It encodes CASSFLRQGEGEQYF.

This clonotype has more than one count but fewer than ten. The chain combines TRBV2 with TRBJ2-7, with D perhaps being TRBD1 or TRBD2 (5 bases each). The CDR3 covers 13 residues. V lost 5 bases, J lost 3 bases, and 11 bases lay in between. Per germline, CDR1 SNHLY and CDR2 FYNNEI. In nucleotides, the CDR3 is TGTGCCAGCAGTACGGGACGGCGCTACGAGCAGTACTTC. Amino acids: CASSTGRRYEQYF.

This clonotype appeared a single time. The junction shows a germline mismatch at one end, possibly a read error. The J gene is TRBJ2-2, the V gene TRBV6-1; possibly TRBD1 for D (6 bases). This CDR3 region has 14 residues. Germline CDR1 MNHNS, CDR2 SASEGT. CDR3 residues: CASKRDKNSGELFF. The CDR3 DNA reads as TGTGCCAGCAAACGGGACAAGAACTCCGGGGAGCTGTTTTTT.

V and J are TRBV7-9 and TRBJ2-7; perhaps TRBD1 as D (6 bases). Trimming pared 4 bases from V and 5 bases from J, leaving 18 bases between. CDR1 SEHNR and CDR2 FQNEAQ come from the germline V gene (reference sequence). The CDR3 is 15 amino acids. The CDR3 loop is CASSSYRVRDHEQYF. The CDR3 nucleotides are TGTGCCAGCAGCTCTTACAGGGTCCGGGACCACGAGCAGTACTTC.

This clonotype was seen a handful of times. The rearrangement uses TRBV5-1 and TRBJ2-7, with 12 bases lining up with TRBD1. CDR1 SGHRS and CDR2 YFSETQ come from the germline V gene. The CDR3 extends over 15 amino acids. The V and J ends lost 4 bases and 4 bases, in that order; junction bases with no gene match: 6. The CDR3 nucleotides read TGCGCCAGCAGCAGGGGACAGGGGGCGCTTTACGAGCAGTACTTC. Protein: CASSRGQGALYEQYF.

The genes are TRBV10-3 and TRBJ2-7; 9 bases fit TRBD2. Germline CDR1 is ENHRY and CDR2 is SYGVKD. CDR3 length: 15 amino acids. V lost 2 bases and J lost 5; bases outside the gene matches: 7. The CDR3 DNA reads TGTGCCATCAGTGAGACTGGGGGACTAGCAGACGAGCAGTACTTC. Amino acids: CAISETGGLADEQYF.

The gene calls are TRBV28 and TRBJ1-5; the D is unclear. This CDR3 is built from 17 residues. V was clipped by 4 bases and J by 6 bases, with 22 bases between them. Germline V gene data show CDR1 as MDHEN and CDR2 as SYDVKM. CDR3 bases: TGTGCCAGCAGTTCCTCGTCTGGCCTGGGTACGGTTCAGCCCCAGCATTTT. The encoded protein is CASSSSSGLGTVQPQHF.

This rearrangement joins TRBV4-2 to TRBJ2-1; 14 bases are shared with TRBD2. CDR3 length: 14 amino acids. The trim removed 8 bases at V and 10 bases at J, leaving 7 bases unmatched. Germline CDR1 and CDR2: LGHNA and YNFKEQ. CDR3 in DNA: TGTGCCAGCGGGACTAGCGGGAGAAGTGGAGAGCAGTTCTTC. It is translated as CASGTSGRSGEQFF.

This clonotype has only a few counts. V is TRBV15 and J is TRBJ2-1; D gene unclear. This CDR3 region has 14 residues. The V end lost 0 bases, the J end lost 13 bases, and 16 bases lay between the germline ends. CDR1 and CDR2 (germline): LNHNV, YYDKDF (reference sequence). The CDR3 sequence: CATSRDKLSQSQFF. In DNA form, the CDR3 reads TGTGCCACCAGCAGAGATAAACTCTCCCAATCCCAGTTCTTC.